A single sample is the source of the 20 T cell receptor beta chains below, sequenced in a study of T cells after posttransplantation cyclophosphamide. A marrow graft followed busulfan-fludarabine conditioning, with cyclophosphamide on days +3 and +4. Here immunoSEQ multiplex PCR was the method, and the copy in TCRdb shows in-frame clones only, minus some. The sample is made up of 6,500 to 9,500 clones, none counted only once. The starting material was PBMCs, obtained after allogeneic stem cell transplant with posttransplant cyclophosphamide. Source of these receptors: a male patient between 50 and 60 years old who received an allogeneic stem cell transplant from an unrelated donor, was CMV-positive, and had acute GVHD only. The T cells may come from the graft donor.

This chain connects TRBV30 to TRBJ2-7; 8 positions agree with TRBD1. This CDR3 is 17 amino acids long. From germline, CDR1 is GTSNPN and CDR2 SVGIG (reference sequence). J gave up 4 bases and V 2 bases, and 16 bases lay outside the gene matches. CDR3 amino acids: CAWSQGALNHRGYEQYF. CDR3 bases: TGTGCCTGGAGTCAGGGGGCGTTAAATCACCGTGGGTACGAGCAGTACTTC.

In its sample, this clone was seen many times. The chain is built from TRBV7-9 and TRBJ2-7; 8 nucleotides align to TRBD2. In germline, CDR1 is SEHNR, CDR2 FQNEAQ (reference sequence). V trimming: 6 bases; J trimming: 3 bases; junction bases outside the gene matches: 4. CDR3 length: 13 amino acids. CDR3 sequence reads: CASRAGTSYEQYF. The CDR3 DNA reads as TGTGCCAGCAGGGCCGGGACTAGCTACGAGCAGTACTTC.

This clone was seen repeatedly, ten times or more. The junction and the germline gene differ at one end; a read error may be behind it. The chain's CDR3 is CASSPPKVGPYDEQFF. The CDR3 region has the DNA TGTGCCAGCTCACCACCGAAGGTGGGGCCCTACGATGAGCAGTTCTTC. The chain couples TRBV18 to TRBJ2-1; weak D call: TRBD1 (5 bases). The CDR3 is made up of 16 amino acids. Per the germline V gene, CDR1 is KGHSH and CDR2 is LQKENI.

In this sample, this clone turned up a few times. The rearrangement uses TRBV11-2 and TRBJ1-3; a weak D match, TRBD1 (6 bases). The CDR3 length is 17 residues. V shed 0 bases and J shed 4 bases, with 16 bases lying between them. Germline V gene data show CDR1 as SGHAT and CDR2 as FQNNGV. CDR3 region: CASSLEPRAGAGNTIYF. CDR3 nucleotides: TGTGCCAGCAGCTTAGAGCCCCGAGCAGGGGCCGGAAACACCATATATTTT.

This clone was recorded at least ten times. This chain connects TRBV5-1 to TRBJ2-1, with 9 bases lining up with TRBD1. Germline V lookup: CDR1 SGHRS, CDR2 YFSETQ. The trim removed 3 bases at V and 8 bases at J, leaving 6 bases unmatched. The CDR3 length is 14 residues. CDR3 coding DNA: TGCGCCAGCAGCTCACAGGGGGCCCCCGATGAGCAGTTCTTC. It encodes CASSSQGAPDEQFF.

There are many counts of this clone. CDR3 in DNA: TGTGCCAGCAGCAGGGACAACCAAGAGACCCAGTACTTC. It encodes CASSRDNQETQYF. J is TRBJ2-5 and V is TRBV11-3; tentative D call: TRBD1 (6 bases). Per the germline V gene, CDR1 is SGHNT and CDR2 is YENEEA. This CDR3 region has 13 residues. Trimming shortened V by 5 bases and J by 0 bases, and 7 bases separated the two germline ends.

This clone was seen ten or more times. This chain links TRBV2 with TRBJ1-2; 7 bases are shared with TRBD1. Trimming cost V 4 bases and J 7 bases; bases outside gene matches: 9. The V gene's germline CDR1 is SNHLY and CDR2 FYNNEI. There are 14 residues in the CDR3. The CDR3 loop reads CASSADRVTVGYTF. CDR3 bases: TGTGCCAGCAGTGCCGACAGGGTAACGGTTGGCTACACCTTC.

Relative to its sample, this clone is medium-sized. This chain links TRBV10-3 with TRBJ1-2; D unresolved. Per germline, CDR1 ENHRY and CDR2 SYGVKD. The CDR3 has 13 amino acids. The V end lost 5 bases, the J end lost 3 bases, and 10 bases lay between the germline ends. The CDR3: CAISIQVDYGYTF. CDR3 in DNA: TGTGCCATCAGTATCCAGGTCGACTATGGCTACACCTTC.

The J gene is TRBJ2-1, the V gene TRBV29-1; the match to TRBD1 covers 9 bases. The junction had 4 bases not matched to a gene; V was cut back by 3 bases and J by 4 bases. The CDR3 covers 14 residues. In germline, CDR1 is SQVTM, CDR2 ANQGSEA. CDR3 protein: CSVDRDRVYNEQFF. DNA of the CDR3: TGCAGCGTTGACCGGGACAGGGTATACAATGAGCAGTTCTTC.

This clone has more than one count but fewer than ten. The V call is TRBV27, the J call TRBJ2-7; no firm D call. The J call may be wrong; the DNA end is better matched by TRBJ1-2. The germline V gene has CDR1 MNHEY and CDR2 SMNVEV (reference sequence). This CDR3 is 15 amino acids long. CDR3 region: CASSLIFGDGDGYTF. CDR3 nucleotide sequence: TGTGCCAGCAGTCTCATCTTCGGGGATGGGGATGGCTACACCTTC.

Many counts were recorded for this clone. The rearrangement joins TRBV7-6 to TRBJ2-7; 7 bases are a match to TRBD1. This CDR3 is 15 amino acids long. Unmatched junction bases numbered 7, after V lost 5 bases and J lost 0 bases. Germline-derived CDR1 and CDR2 are SGHVS and FNYEAQ. CDR3 coding DNA: TGTGCCAGCAGCCCGGGACAGTTCCTCTCCTACGAGCAGTACTTC. It translates to CASSPGQFLSYEQYF.

This clone has a count of ten or more. J is TRBJ2-1 and V is TRBV4-2, with D possibly being TRBD2 (6 bases). Trimming stripped 4 bases from V and 6 bases from J, with 19 bases between. Germline CDR1 reads LGHNA; CDR2 reads YNFKEQ. The CDR3 extends over 16 amino acids. CDR3 bases: TGTGCCAGCAGCCCTGGGTTCGGGACGCGGGGCAATGAGCAGTTCTTC. Translation gives CASSPGFGTRGNEQFF.

This clone has only a few counts. The chain has TRBV27 and TRBJ2-5; TRBD1 aligns across 7 bases. The CDR3 extends over 11 amino acids. CDR1 and CDR2 from the germline V gene are MNHEY and SMNVEV (reference sequence). V was pared by 7 bases and J by 11 bases, with 7 bases of the junction left unmatched. This CDR3 reads CASNQQGIQYF. The DNA for the CDR3 is TGTGCCAGCAATCAACAGGGGATTCAGTACTTC.

This clone was seen a few times. The V gene is TRBV7-2, the J gene TRBJ2-2, with 7 bases identical to TRBD1. V was clipped by 6 bases and J by 4 bases; unmatched bases: 8. This CDR3 has 15 residues. CDR1 SGHTA and CDR2 FQGNSA come from the germline V gene. CDR3 in amino acids: CASRIQGLVTGELFF. CDR3 DNA: TGTGCCAGCAGAATACAGGGGTTGGTCACCGGGGAGCTGTTTTTT.

In this sample, this clone turned up many times. This chain uses TRBV9 with TRBJ2-7; 10 positions match TRBD1. CDR1 is SGDLS, CDR2 YYNGEE, per germline. This CDR3 is built from 15 residues. The trim removed 4 bases at V and 1 base at J, leaving 5 bases unmatched. The CDR3 DNA is TGTGCCAGCAGCCCGGGACAGGGGAGTTCCTACGAGCAGTACTTC. Residues: CASSPGQGSSYEQYF.

This clone was counted many times. The rearrangement links TRBV7-9 to TRBJ2-5, with a weak D call TRBD1 (5 bases). This CDR3 region has 15 residues. The germline V gene encodes CDR1 SEHNR and CDR2 FQNEAQ (reference sequence). The V end lost 5 bases, the J end lost 1 base, and 14 bases lay between the germline ends. The CDR3, as DNA: TGTGCCAGCAGCCGACAGACAGTTTCCCAAGAGACCCAGTACTTC. Its protein is CASSRQTVSQETQYF.

This clone counts as large. The chain links TRBV7-3 to TRBJ2-1; tentatively, D is TRBD2 (7 bases). V lost 2 bases, J lost 5 bases, and 19 bases lay in between. The CDR3 covers 17 residues. Germline V gene sequence: CDR1 SGHTA, CDR2 FQGTGA. CDR3 DNA: TGTGCCAGCAGCTTACGCCCCTCGGGGGGCGAGAACAATGAGCAGTTCTTC. Protein sequence: CASSLRPSGGENNEQFF.

J is TRBJ2-2 and V is TRBV7-3; 9 nucleotides align to TRBD2. V lost 5 bases, J lost 3 bases, and 4 bases stayed unmatched. Germline CDR1 is SGHTA and CDR2 is FQGTGA. The CDR3 has 15 residues. The CDR3 protein is CASSRGGVDTGELFF. The CDR3 region has the DNA TGTGCCAGCAGCCGCGGGGGGGTGGACACCGGGGAGCTGTTTTTT.

This clone was detected ten times or more. The same CDR3 arises from other DNA sequences in this sample as well. V and J are TRBV18 and TRBJ2-7, with D possibly being TRBD1 (5 bases). Trimming pared 2 bases from V and 6 bases from J, leaving 14 bases between. From germline, CDR1 is KGHSH and CDR2 LQKENI. The CDR3 sequence is 14 residues long. The DNA of the CDR3 is TGTGCCAGCTCACCAAGGGGCGATTGGGGCGAGCAGTACTTC. Amino acid sequence: CASSPRGDWGEQYF.

The chain couples TRBV30 to TRBJ2-1, with D perhaps TRBD1 (6 bases). Trimming pared 1 base from V and 2 bases from J, leaving 12 bases between. The germline V gene has CDR1 GTSNPN and CDR2 SVGIG (reference sequence). There are 15 residues in the CDR3. The CDR3 sequence: CAWSEGRGPYNEQFF. CDR3 DNA: TGTGCCTGGAGTGAGGGCAGGGGTCCCTACAATGAGCAGTTCTTC.